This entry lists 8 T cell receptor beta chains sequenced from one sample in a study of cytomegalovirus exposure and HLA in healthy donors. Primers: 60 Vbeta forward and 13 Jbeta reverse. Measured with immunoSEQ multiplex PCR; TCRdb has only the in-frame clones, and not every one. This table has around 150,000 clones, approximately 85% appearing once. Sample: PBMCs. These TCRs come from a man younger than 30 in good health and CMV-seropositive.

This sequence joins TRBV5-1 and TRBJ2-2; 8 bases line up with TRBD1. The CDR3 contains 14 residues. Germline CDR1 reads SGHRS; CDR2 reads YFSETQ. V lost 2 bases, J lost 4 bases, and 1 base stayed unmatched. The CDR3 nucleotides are TGCGCCAGCAGCTTACAGGGGGGCACCGGGGAGCTGTTTTTT. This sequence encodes CASSLQGGTGELFF.

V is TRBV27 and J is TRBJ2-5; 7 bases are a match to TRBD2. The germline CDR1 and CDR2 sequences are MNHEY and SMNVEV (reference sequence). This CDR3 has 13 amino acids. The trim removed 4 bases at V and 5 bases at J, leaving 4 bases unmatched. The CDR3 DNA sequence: TGTGCCAGCAGTTGGGTGGGAGGGGAGACCCAGTACTTC. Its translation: CASSWVGGETQYF.

The CDR3 DNA is TGTGCCAGCAGCTTAGTAAGCGGGGGGTTCAACTACGAGCAGTACTTC. It is translated as CASSLVSGGFNYEQYF. V gene TRBV11-2 combines with J gene TRBJ2-7; 9 nucleotides match TRBD2. With 1 base clipped from V and 3 bases from J, the junction kept 7 bases outside the gene matches. Per the germline V gene, CDR1 is SGHAT and CDR2 is FQNNGV. CDR3 length equals 16 residues. The full variable domain, in which reference TRBV11-2 and TRBJ2-7 provide the parts outside the CDR3, is EAGVAQSPRYKIIEKRQSVAFWCNPISGHATLYWYQQILGQGPKLLIQFQNNGVVDDSQLPKDRFSAERLKGVDSTLKIQPAKLEDSAVYLCASSLVSGGFNYEQYFGPGTRLTVT.

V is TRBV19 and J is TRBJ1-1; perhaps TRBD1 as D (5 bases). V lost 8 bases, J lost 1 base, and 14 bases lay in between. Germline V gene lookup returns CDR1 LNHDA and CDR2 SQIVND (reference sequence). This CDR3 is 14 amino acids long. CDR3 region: CASLNQGKNTEAFF. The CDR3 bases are TGTGCCAGTCTTAACCAGGGAAAGAACACTGAAGCTTTCTTT.

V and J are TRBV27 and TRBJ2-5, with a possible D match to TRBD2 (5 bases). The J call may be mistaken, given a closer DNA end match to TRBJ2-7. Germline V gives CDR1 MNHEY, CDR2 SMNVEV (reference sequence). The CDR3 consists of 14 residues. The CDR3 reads CASSPRGPAYEQYF. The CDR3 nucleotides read TGTGCCAGCAGTCCCCGCGGGCCTGCCTACGAGCAGTACTTC.

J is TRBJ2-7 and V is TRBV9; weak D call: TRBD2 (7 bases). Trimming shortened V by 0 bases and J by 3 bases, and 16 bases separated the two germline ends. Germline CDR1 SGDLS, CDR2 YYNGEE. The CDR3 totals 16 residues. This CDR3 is CASSVGRSGGLYEQYF. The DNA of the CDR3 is TGTGCCAGCAGCGTAGGTCGGTCCGGGGGGCTCTACGAGCAGTACTTC.

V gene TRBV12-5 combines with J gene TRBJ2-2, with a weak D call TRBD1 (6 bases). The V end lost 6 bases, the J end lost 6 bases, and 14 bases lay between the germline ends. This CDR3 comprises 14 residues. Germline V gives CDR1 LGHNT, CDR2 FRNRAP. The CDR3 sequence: CASGYNSGAGELFF. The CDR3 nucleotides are TGTGCTAGTGGGTACAACTCAGGGGCCGGGGAGCTGTTTTTT.

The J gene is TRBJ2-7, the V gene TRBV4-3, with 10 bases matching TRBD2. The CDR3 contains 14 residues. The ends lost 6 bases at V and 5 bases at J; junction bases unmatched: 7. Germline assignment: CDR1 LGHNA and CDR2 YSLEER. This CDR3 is CASRASGGNHEQYF. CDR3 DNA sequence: TGCGCCAGCAGGGCTAGCGGGGGAAACCACGAGCAGTACTTC.